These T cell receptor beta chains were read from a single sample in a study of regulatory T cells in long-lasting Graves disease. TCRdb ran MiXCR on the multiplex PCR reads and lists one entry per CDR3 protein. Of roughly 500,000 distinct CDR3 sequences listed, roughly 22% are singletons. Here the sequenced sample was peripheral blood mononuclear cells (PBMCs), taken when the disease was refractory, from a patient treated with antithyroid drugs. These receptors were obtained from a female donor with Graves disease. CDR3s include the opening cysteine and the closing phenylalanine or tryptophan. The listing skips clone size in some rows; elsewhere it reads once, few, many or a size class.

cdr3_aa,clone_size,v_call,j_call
CASSEFGTVAYEQYF,many,TRBV6-2/TRBV6-3,TRBJ2-7
CASSLVLSSNQPQHF,NA,TRBV12-3/TRBV12-4,TRBJ1-5
CASSITGGSTEAFF,NA,TRBV19,TRBJ1-1
CASSLFAGGATDTQYF,once,TRBV27,TRBJ2-3
CASSLAAGPMIYEQYF,few,TRBV7-9,TRBJ2-7
CASSSDREGRKLFF,many,TRBV12-3/TRBV12-4,TRBJ1-4
CASSYQTSGSFWNTGELFF,few,TRBV3-1,TRBJ2-2
CASSSYRVRTIRDGYGYTF,many,TRBV28,TRBJ1-2
CASSGYNSGEYEQYF,many,TRBV11-2,TRBJ2-7
CASSPGTSRTYEQYF,NA,TRBV5-1,TRBJ2-7
CAISYGRFNTEAFF,NA,TRBV10-3,TRBJ1-1
CASSLTGGRTQYEKLFF,NA,TRBV11-2,TRBJ1-4
CSARGLGNYGYTF,many,TRBV20-1,TRBJ1-2
CASSLGASFAF,many,TRBV3-1,TRBJ1-6
CASIVGVEDTEAFF,NA,TRBV2,TRBJ1-1
CASSQADSLVVGYTF,NA,TRBV4-3,TRBJ1-2
CASSSHPSAGELFF,NA,TRBV7-9,TRBJ2-2
CASAEGNQPQHF,many,TRBV6-1,TRBJ1-5
CASSLTGGLAKNIQYF,many,TRBV7-2,TRBJ2-4
CASSLASVNYEQYF,NA,TRBV5-1,TRBJ2-7
CSAPTGNTEAFF,few,TRBV29-1,TRBJ1-1
CASSSSQGTGQETQYF,NA,TRBV5-1,TRBJ2-5
CASSYSKGAATNTEAFF,many,TRBV6-5,TRBJ1-1
CSAVRDRLAKNIQYF,NA,TRBV20-1,TRBJ2-4
CASSWRPNTEAFF,many,TRBV12-3/TRBV12-4,TRBJ1-1
CASSPPLSQYEQYF,NA,TRBV28,TRBJ2-7
CSARAGPASGEETQYF,NA,TRBV20-1,TRBJ2-5